The 13 T cell receptor beta chains in this list originate from one sample, sequenced in a study of T-cell memory formation after mild COVID-19. MiXCR was run by TCRdb on the 5' RACE reads, yielding one entry per CDR3 protein. The sample records about 50,000 distinct CDR3 sequences, approximately 9% being singletons. Sequencing was carried out using PBMCs or a T cell subset sorted from them (not recorded which). Source of these receptors: an adult woman who had mild COVID-19 (a few samples of this study predate the infection). Cell type and time point are not known.

This clonotype was seen ten or more times. The V and J genes are TRBV7-6 and TRBJ2-2, with 7 bases matching TRBD1. The germline gives CDR1 SGHVS, CDR2 FNYEAQ. This CDR3 region has 14 residues. Trimming at V came to 5 bases and at J to 6 bases, leaving 6 bases not matched to a gene. CDR3 bases: TGTGCCAGCAGCACAGGGGAATTTGCCGGGGAGCTGTTTTTT. As protein: CASSTGEFAGELFF.

The chain joins TRBV7-2 to TRBJ1-5; no reliable D call. This CDR3 region has 14 residues. Per the germline V gene, CDR1 is SGHTA and CDR2 is FQGNSA. The V end lost 2 bases, the J end lost 4 bases, and 9 bases lay between the germline ends. Here the CDR3 reads CASSLSQANQPQHF. The CDR3 DNA is TGTGCCAGCAGCTTAAGCCAGGCGAATCAGCCCCAGCATTTT.

This clonotype was seen more than once but under ten times. This chain uses TRBV12-3 or TRBV12-4 with TRBJ2-3; no clear D gene. Trimming pared 3 bases from V and 3 bases from J, leaving 10 bases between. This CDR3 contains 14 residues. CDR3 sequence: CASSFTGYTDTQYF. CDR3 in DNA: TGTGCCAGCAGTTTCACCGGGTATACAGATACGCAGTATTTT.

This clonotype appeared many times. The gene calls are TRBV5-1 and TRBJ1-2; possible D gene TRBD1, 6 bases. V lost 0 bases and J lost 4, with 10 bases in between. The CDR3 runs 14 residues. Germline V gene lookup returns CDR1 SGHRS and CDR2 YFSETQ. CDR3 in amino acids: CASSLGTAPYGYTF. In nucleotides, the CDR3 is TGCGCCAGCAGCTTGGGGACAGCACCCTATGGCTACACCTTC.

The V and J genes are TRBV20-1 and TRBJ1-2; 8 nucleotides match TRBD1. The V and J ends lost 4 bases and 6 bases, in that order; junction bases with no gene match: 13. This CDR3 region has 15 residues. Germline V lookup: CDR1 DFQATT, CDR2 SNEGSKA (reference sequence). CDR3 region: CSANPINQGAHGYTF. CDR3 DNA: TGCAGTGCTAATCCCATCAATCAGGGGGCTCATGGCTACACCTTC.

This clonotype was counted many times. The chain is built from TRBV24-1 and TRBJ2-3; perhaps TRBD2 as D (5 bases). V lost 4 bases and J lost 0, with 16 bases in between. Per germline, CDR1 KGHDR and CDR2 SFDVKD. The CDR3 covers 17 residues. CDR3 sequence: CATSDPPQPGSTDTQYF. CDR3 bases: TGTGCCACCAGTGACCCTCCCCAGCCGGGAAGCACAGATACGCAGTATTTT.

V gene TRBV6-5 combines with J gene TRBJ2-2, with 8 bases that match TRBD1. Germline CDR1 MNHEY, CDR2 SVGAGI. V dropped 2 bases and J dropped 6; count of bases not matched to a gene: 11. The CDR3 length is 17 residues. DNA for the CDR3: TGTGCCAGCAGTTACCCAATGGGACAGGTGGGGGCCGGGGAGCTGTTTTTT. The encoded protein is CASSYPMGQVGAGELFF.

The chain is built from TRBV9 and TRBJ2-1; possibly TRBD2 for D (5 bases). This CDR3 spans 16 amino acids. Germline V gives CDR1 SGDLS, CDR2 YYNGEE. The V end lost 0 bases, the J end lost 0 bases, and 10 bases lay between the germline ends. CDR3 amino acids: CASSVGGEISYNEQFF. CDR3 nucleotide sequence: TGTGCCAGCAGCGTAGGTGGGGAGATCTCCTACAATGAGCAGTTCTTC.

This clonotype was seen at least ten times. This sequence joins TRBV18 and TRBJ2-3; possibly TRBD1 for D (5 bases). CDR1 is KGHSH and CDR2 is LQKENI in the germline V gene. Trimming took 6 bases from V and 0 from J, leaving 13 bases between them. The CDR3 extends over 15 amino acids. CDR3: CASSPDNPSTDTQYF. The CDR3 coding sequence is TGTGCCAGCTCCCCGGACAACCCAAGCACAGATACGCAGTATTTT.

The rearrangement uses TRBV7-9 and TRBJ1-2; D unresolved. The germline V gene encodes CDR1 SEHNR and CDR2 FQNEAQ (reference sequence). This CDR3 contains 13 residues. Between the trimmed V and J ends, which lost 5 bases and 5 bases, there was a span of 12 bases. The CDR3 bases are TGTGCCAGCAGCCCAACCGGGCCTTATGGCTACACCTTC. It specifies CASSPTGPYGYTF.

In this sample, this clonotype turned up many times. This rearrangement joins TRBV6-5 to TRBJ1-1, with TRBD1 identical over 7 bases. Trimming at V came to 5 bases and at J to 1 base, leaving 10 bases not matched to a gene. The V gene's germline CDR1 is MNHEY and CDR2 SVGAGI. The CDR3 sequence is 16 residues long. CDR3 sequence: CASSPRGTVENTEAFF. The CDR3 nucleotides are TGTGCCAGCAGTCCCCGGGGGACAGTAGAGAACACTGAAGCTTTCTTT.

This clonotype was counted a few times. The chain links TRBV6-6 to TRBJ1-4; D uncertain. The CDR3 spans 16 residues. Trimming pared 2 bases from V and 4 bases from J, leaving 14 bases between. Germline lookup yields CDR1 MNHNY and CDR2 SVGAGI (reference sequence). CDR3 protein: CASSYGVLGGNEKLFF. DNA for the CDR3: TGTGCCAGCAGTTACGGGGTTCTAGGCGGTAATGAAAAACTGTTTTTT.

This sequence joins TRBV5-4 and TRBJ2-3, with a possible D match to TRBD2 (6 bases). The CDR3 contains 17 residues. Trimming stripped 3 bases from V and 4 bases from J, with 21 bases between. The germline gives CDR1 SGHNT, CDR2 YYREEE (reference sequence). The CDR3 reads CASSSPTFPAGADTQYF. CDR3 coding DNA: TGTGCCAGCAGCTCCCCCACCTTTCCAGCGGGCGCAGATACGCAGTATTTT.